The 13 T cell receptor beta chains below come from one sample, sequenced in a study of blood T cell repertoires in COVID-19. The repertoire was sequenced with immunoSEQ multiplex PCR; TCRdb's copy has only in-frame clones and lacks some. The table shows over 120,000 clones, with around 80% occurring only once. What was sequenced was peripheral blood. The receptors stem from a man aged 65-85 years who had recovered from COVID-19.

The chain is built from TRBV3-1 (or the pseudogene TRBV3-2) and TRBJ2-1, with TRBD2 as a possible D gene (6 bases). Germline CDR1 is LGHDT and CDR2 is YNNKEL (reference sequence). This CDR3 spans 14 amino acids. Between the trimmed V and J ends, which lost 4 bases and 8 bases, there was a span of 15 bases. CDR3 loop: CASSPLAPWDEQFF. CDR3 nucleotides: TGTGCCAGCAGCCCCCTAGCGCCTTGGGATGAGCAGTTCTTC.

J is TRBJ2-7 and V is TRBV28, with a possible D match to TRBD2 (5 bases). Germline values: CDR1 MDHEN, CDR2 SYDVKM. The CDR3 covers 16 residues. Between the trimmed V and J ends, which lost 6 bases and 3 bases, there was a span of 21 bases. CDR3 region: CASSSTRTGNIYEQYF. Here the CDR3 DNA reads TGTGCCAGCAGCTCCACTAGGACTGGAAATATCTACGAGCAGTACTTC. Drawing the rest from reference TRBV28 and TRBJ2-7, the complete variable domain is DVKVTQSSRYLVKRTGEKVFLECVQDMDHENMFWYRQDPGLGLRLIYFSYDVKMKEKGDIPEGYSVSREKKERFSLILESASTNQTSMYLCASSSTRTGNIYEQYFGPGTRLTVT.

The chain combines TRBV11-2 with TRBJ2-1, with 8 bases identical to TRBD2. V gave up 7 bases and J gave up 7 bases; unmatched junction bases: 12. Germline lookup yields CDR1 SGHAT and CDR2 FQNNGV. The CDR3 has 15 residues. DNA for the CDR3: TGTGCCAGCAACCCCCAAGCGGGAGAAGTGAATGAGCAGTTCTTC. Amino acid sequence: CASNPQAGEVNEQFF.

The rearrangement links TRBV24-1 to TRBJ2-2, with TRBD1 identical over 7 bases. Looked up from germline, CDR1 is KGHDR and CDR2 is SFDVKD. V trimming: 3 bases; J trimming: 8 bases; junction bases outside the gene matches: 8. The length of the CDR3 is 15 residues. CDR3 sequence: CATSDQRQGAGELFF. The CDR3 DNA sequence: TGTGCCACCAGTGATCAGCGACAGGGCGCTGGGGAGCTGTTTTTT.

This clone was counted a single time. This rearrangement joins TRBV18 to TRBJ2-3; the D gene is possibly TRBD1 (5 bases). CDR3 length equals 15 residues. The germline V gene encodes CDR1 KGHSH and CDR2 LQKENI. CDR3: CVSAPTDSYTDTQYF. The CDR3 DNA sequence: TGTGTAAGCGCCCCCACCGACAGTTACACAGATACGCAGTATTTT.

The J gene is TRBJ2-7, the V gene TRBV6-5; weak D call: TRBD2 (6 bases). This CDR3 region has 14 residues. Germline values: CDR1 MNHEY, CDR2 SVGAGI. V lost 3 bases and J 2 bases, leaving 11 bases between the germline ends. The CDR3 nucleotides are TGTGCCAGCAGTTATTTAGCGGACCCCTACGAGCAGTACTTC. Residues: CASSYLADPYEQYF.

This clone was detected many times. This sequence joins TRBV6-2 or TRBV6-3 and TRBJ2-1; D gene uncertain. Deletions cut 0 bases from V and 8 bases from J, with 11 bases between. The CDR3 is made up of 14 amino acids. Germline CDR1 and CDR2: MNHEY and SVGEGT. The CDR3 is CASSYSLGGYEQFF. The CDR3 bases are TGTGCCAGCAGTTACTCCCTCGGTGGTTATGAGCAGTTCTTC.

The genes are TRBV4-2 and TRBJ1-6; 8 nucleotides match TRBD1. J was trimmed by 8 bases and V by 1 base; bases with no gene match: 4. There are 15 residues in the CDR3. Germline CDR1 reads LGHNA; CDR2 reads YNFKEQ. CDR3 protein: CASSQADRADSPLHF. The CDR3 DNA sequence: TGTGCCAGCAGCCAAGCGGACAGGGCGGATTCACCCCTCCACTTT.

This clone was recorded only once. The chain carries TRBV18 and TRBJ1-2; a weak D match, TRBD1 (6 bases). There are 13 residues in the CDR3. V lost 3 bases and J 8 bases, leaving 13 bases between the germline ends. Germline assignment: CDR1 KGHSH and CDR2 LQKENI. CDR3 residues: CASSPGAGEGYTF. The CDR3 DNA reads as TGTGCCAGCTCACCCGGCGCAGGGGAGGGCTACACCTTC. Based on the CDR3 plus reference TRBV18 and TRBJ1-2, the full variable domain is NAGVMQNPRHLVRRRGQEARLRCSPMKGHSHVYWYRQLPEEGLKFMVYLQKENIIDESGMPKERFSAEFPKEGPSILRIQQVVRGDSAAYFCASSPGAGEGYTFGSGTRLTVV.

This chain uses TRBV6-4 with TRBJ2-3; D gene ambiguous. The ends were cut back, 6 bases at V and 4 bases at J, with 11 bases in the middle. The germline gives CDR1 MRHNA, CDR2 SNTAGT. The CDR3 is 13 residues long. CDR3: CASSVEMADTQYF. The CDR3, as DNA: TGTGCCAGCAGCGTAGAAATGGCAGATACGCAGTATTTT.

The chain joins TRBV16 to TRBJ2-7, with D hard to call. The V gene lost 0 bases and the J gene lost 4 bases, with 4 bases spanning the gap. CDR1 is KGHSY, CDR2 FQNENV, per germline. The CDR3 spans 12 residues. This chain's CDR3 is CASSQSLYEQYF. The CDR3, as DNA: TGTGCCAGCAGCCAATCATTATACGAGCAGTACTTC. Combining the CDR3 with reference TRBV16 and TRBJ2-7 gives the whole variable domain GEEVAQTPKHLVRGEGQKAKLYCAPIKGHSYVFWYQQVLKNEFKFLISFQNENVFDETGMPKERFSAKCLPNSPCSLEIQATKLEDSAVYFCASSQSLYEQYFGPGTRLTVT.

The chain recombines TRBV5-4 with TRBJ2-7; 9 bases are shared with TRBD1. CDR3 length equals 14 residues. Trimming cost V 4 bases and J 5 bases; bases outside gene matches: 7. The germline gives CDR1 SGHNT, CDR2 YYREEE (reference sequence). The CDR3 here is CASSPGQGHNEQYF. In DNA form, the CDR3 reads TGTGCCAGCAGCCCGGGACAGGGTCACAACGAGCAGTACTTC.

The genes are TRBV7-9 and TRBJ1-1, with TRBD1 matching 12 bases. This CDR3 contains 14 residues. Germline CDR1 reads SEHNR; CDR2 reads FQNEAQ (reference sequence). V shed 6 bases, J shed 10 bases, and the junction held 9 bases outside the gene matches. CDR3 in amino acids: CASSQGQGAPGAFF. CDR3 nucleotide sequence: TGTGCCAGCAGTCAGGGACAGGGGGCCCCTGGAGCTTTCTTT.